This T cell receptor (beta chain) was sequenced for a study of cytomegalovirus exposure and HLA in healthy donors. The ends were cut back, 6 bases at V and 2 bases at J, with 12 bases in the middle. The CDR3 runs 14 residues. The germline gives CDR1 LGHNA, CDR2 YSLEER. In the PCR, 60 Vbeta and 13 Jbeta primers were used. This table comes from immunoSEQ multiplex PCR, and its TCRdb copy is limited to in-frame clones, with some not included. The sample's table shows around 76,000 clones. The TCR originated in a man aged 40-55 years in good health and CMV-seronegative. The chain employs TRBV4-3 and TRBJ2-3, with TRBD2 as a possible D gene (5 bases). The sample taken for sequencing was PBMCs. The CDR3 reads CASSPGGITDTQYF. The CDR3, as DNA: TGCGCCAGCAGTCCAGGAGGAATCACAGATACGCAGTATTTT.